Listed below are T cell receptor beta chains from one sample, sequenced in a study of tumor-infiltrating lymphocytes in primary liver carcinoma. A single record per CDR3 protein comes from TCRdb applying MiXCR to the multiplex PCR reads. The repertoire has about 310,000 distinct CDR3 sequences, 60% to 80% of them found once; the top ten carry about 9.4%. Sequenced material: peripheral blood. These receptors originate from a man in his forties with primary liver carcinoma and hepatitis B virus infection. The CDR3 runs from the conserved cysteine through the conserved F or W. Each record gives: CDR3 protein, CDR3 DNA, V gene, D gene, J gene, clone size. The D gene is left open where the match is weak. Part of the rows lack a size; the others show once, few, many or a class for expanded clones.

CDR3 protein: CASSQEWEAASTDTQYF
CDR3 DNA: TGTGCCAGCAGCCAAGAATGGGAGGCAGCTAGCACTGATACGCAATATTTT
V gene: TRBV4-2
D gene: -
J gene: TRBJ2-3
clone size: -

CDR3 protein: CASRREGLSTDTQYF
CDR3 DNA: TGTGCCAGCAGGCGGGAGGGCCTAAGCACAGATACGCAGTATTTT
V gene: TRBV6-2/TRBV6-3
D gene: TRBD2
J gene: TRBJ2-3
clone size: many

CDR3 protein: CASSLRGNGTNTQYF
CDR3 DNA: TGTGCCAGCAGCTTGAGGGGGAACGGCACAAATACGCAGTATTTT
V gene: TRBV11-2
D gene: -
J gene: TRBJ2-3
clone size: -

CDR3 protein: CATGGGLDQETQYF
CDR3 DNA: TGTGCCACCGGGGGGGGGCTGGACCAAGAGACCCAGTACTTC
V gene: TRBV10-3
D gene: TRBD2
J gene: TRBJ2-5
clone size: many

CDR3 protein: CASSSRQGAGRQPQHF
CDR3 DNA: TGTGCCAGCAGTTCCAGACAGGGGGCAGGGCGCCAGCCCCAGCATTTT
V gene: TRBV28
D gene: TRBD1
J gene: TRBJ1-5
clone size: -

CDR3 protein: CASSFGIGKQETQYF
CDR3 DNA: TGTGCCAGCAGTTTTGGTATTGGGAAGCAAGAGACCCAGTACTTC
V gene: TRBV12-3/TRBV12-4
D gene: -
J gene: TRBJ2-5
clone size: many

CDR3 protein: CVSSYLRAPEVEQFF
CDR3 DNA: TGTGTCAGCAGTTACCTCAGGGCCCCAGAAGTTGAACAGTTCTTC
V gene: TRBV11-2
D gene: -
J gene: TRBJ2-1
clone size: -

CDR3 protein: CASSLGDRLGTEAFF
CDR3 DNA: TGCGCCAGCAGCTTAGGAGACAGGCTAGGCACTGAAGCTTTCTTT
V gene: TRBV5-1
D gene: -
J gene: TRBJ1-1
clone size: -

CDR3 protein: CASNSLAGRLRQFF
CDR3 DNA: TGTGCCAGCAACTCACTAGCGGGAAGGCTCAGGCAGTTCTTC
V gene: TRBV11-2
D gene: TRBD2
J gene: TRBJ2-1
clone size: -

CDR3 protein: CASSESTVEAFF
CDR3 DNA: TGCGCCAGCAGTGAGTCGACAGTCGAAGCTTTCTTT
V gene: TRBV10-2
D gene: -
J gene: TRBJ1-1
clone size: few

CDR3 protein: CASSLVSGSYEQYF
CDR3 DNA: TGTGCCAGCAGCTTGGTCAGCGGGAGCTACGAGCAGTACTTC
V gene: TRBV5-6
D gene: TRBD2
J gene: TRBJ2-7
clone size: -

CDR3 protein: CASSLSGFGYTF
CDR3 DNA: TGTGCCAGCAGTTTATCAGGGTTTGGCTACACCTTC
V gene: TRBV28
D gene: -
J gene: TRBJ1-2
clone size: few

CDR3 protein: CASSLSAGTNSPLQF
CDR3 DNA: TGCGCCAGCAGCCTGTCGGCAGGAACTAATTCACCCCTCCAATTT
V gene: TRBV5-1
D gene: -
J gene: TRBJ1-6
clone size: -

CDR3 protein: CASSEQGRAQAFF
CDR3 DNA: TGTGCCAGCAGTGAACAGGGACGCGCCCAAGCTTTCTTT
V gene: TRBV6-1
D gene: -
J gene: TRBJ1-1
clone size: many

CDR3 protein: CSAPGTYKQYF
CDR3 DNA: TGCAGTGCCCCAGGGACCTACAAGCAGTACTTC
V gene: TRBV20-1
D gene: -
J gene: TRBJ2-7
clone size: once

CDR3 protein: CASSSPGDRGDSPLHF
CDR3 DNA: TGTGCCAGCAGCTCACCCGGGGACAGAGGCGATTCACCCCTCCACTTT
V gene: TRBV13
D gene: TRBD1
J gene: TRBJ1-6
clone size: many

CDR3 protein: CASSETRTGLGSQPQHF
CDR3 DNA: TGTGCCAGCAGCGAGACCCGGACAGGGCTGGGGAGTCAGCCCCAGCATTTT
V gene: TRBV5-4
D gene: TRBD1
J gene: TRBJ1-5
clone size: -

CDR3 protein: CNFTSGGIYEQYF
CDR3 DNA: TGCAACTTTACTAGCGGGGGAATCTACGAGCAGTACTTC
V gene: TRBV29-1
D gene: TRBD2
J gene: TRBJ2-7
clone size: -

CDR3 protein: CASSQEPGGSSPLHF
CDR3 DNA: TGTGCCAGCAGCCAAGAACCAGGGGGTAGTTCACCCCTCCACTTT
V gene: TRBV4-2
D gene: TRBD1
J gene: TRBJ1-6
clone size: many

CDR3 protein: CASSSASGVVGNTIYF
CDR3 DNA: TGTGCCAGCAGCTCCGCCTCGGGAGTCGTTGGAAACACCATATATTTT
V gene: TRBV7-8
D gene: -
J gene: TRBJ1-3
clone size: -

CDR3 protein: CASSPDQGQETQYF
CDR3 DNA: TGTGCCAGCAGCCCTGACCAAGGACAGGAGACCCAGTACTTC
V gene: TRBV5-4
D gene: -
J gene: TRBJ2-5
clone size: -

CDR3 protein: CARKTGGNSGANVLTF
CDR3 DNA: TGTGCCAGGAAAACAGGGGGAAACTCTGGGGCCAACGTCTTGACTTTC
V gene: TRBV6-2/TRBV6-3
D gene: TRBD1
J gene: TRBJ2-6
clone size: -

CDR3 protein: CAWSRQGGDGYTF
CDR3 DNA: TGTGCCTGGAGTAGACAGGGGGGAGATGGCTACACCTTC
V gene: TRBV30
D gene: TRBD1
J gene: TRBJ1-2
clone size: few

CDR3 protein: CASSGSGTYTDTQYF
CDR3 DNA: TGTGCCAGCAGTGGATCCGGGACTTACACAGATACGCAGTATTTC
V gene: TRBV6-1
D gene: -
J gene: TRBJ2-3
clone size: -

CDR3 protein: CASSGPPSNSLLHF
CDR3 DNA: TGCGCCAGCAGCGGACCGCCCAGTAATTCACTCCTCCACTTT
V gene: TRBV11-2
D gene: -
J gene: TRBJ1-6
clone size: -

CDR3 protein: CASRPRGKSTEAFF
CDR3 DNA: TGTGCCAGCAGGCCCAGGGGTAAGAGCACTGAAGCTTTCTTT
V gene: TRBV6-5
D gene: -
J gene: TRBJ1-1
clone size: many

CDR3 protein: CASSLGLFSGANVLTF
CDR3 DNA: TGCGCCAGCAGCTTGGGTTTGTTCTCTGGGGCCAACGTCCTGACTTTC
V gene: TRBV5-1
D gene: -
J gene: TRBJ2-6
clone size: -

CDR3 protein: CASSDLGGGYEQYF
CDR3 DNA: TGTGCCAGCAGTGATCTAGGGGGCGGATACGAGCAGTACTTC
V gene: TRBV25-1
D gene: TRBD1
J gene: TRBJ2-7
clone size: -

CDR3 protein: CASSYGQGTQETQYF
CDR3 DNA: TGTGCCAGCAGTTACGGACAGGGTACTCAAGAGACCCAGTACTTC
V gene: TRBV6-6
D gene: TRBD1
J gene: TRBJ2-5
clone size: -

CDR3 protein: CASSSGRFGETQYF
CDR3 DNA: TGTGCAAGCAGCTCAGGGAGGTTTGGAGAGACCCAGTACTTC
V gene: TRBV11-2
D gene: -
J gene: TRBJ2-5
clone size: -

CDR3 protein: CVSSLTRSYEHYF
CDR3 DNA: TGTGTCAGCAGCCTGACAAGGAGCTACGAGCACTACTTC
V gene: TRBV11-1
D gene: -
J gene: TRBJ2-7
clone size: -

CDR3 protein: CASSRRGYEETGELFF
CDR3 DNA: TGTGCCAGCAGCCGAAGGGGGTATGAAGAGACCGGGGAGCTGTTTTTT
V gene: TRBV6-6
D gene: -
J gene: TRBJ2-2
clone size: -

CDR3 protein: CASSPLGEEQYF
CDR3 DNA: TGTGCCAGCAGTCCGCTAGGAGAGGAGCAGTACTTC
V gene: TRBV6-5
D gene: -
J gene: TRBJ2-7
clone size: many

CDR3 protein: CASSPYLGRETYEQYF
CDR3 DNA: TGCGCCAGCAGCCCCTACCTTGGGCGGGAGACGTACGAGCAGTACTTC
V gene: TRBV4-1
D gene: TRBD2
J gene: TRBJ2-7
clone size: few

CDR3 protein: CASSYVTGRFHYVQYF
CDR3 DNA: TGTGCCAGCAGTTACGTCACTGGGAGGTTCCACTACGTGCAGTACTTC
V gene: TRBV6-2/TRBV6-3
D gene: -
J gene: TRBJ2-7
clone size: -

CDR3 protein: CDSSPARWGSYNSPLHF
CDR3 DNA: TGTGACAGCAGTCCAGCCAGGTGGGGCTCATATAATTCACCCCTCCACTTT
V gene: TRBV28
D gene: -
J gene: TRBJ1-6
clone size: once

CDR3 protein: CAGSLLGGQWNEQYF
CDR3 DNA: TGCGCCGGCAGCCTCCTGGGAGGACAGTGGAACGAGCAGTACTTC
V gene: TRBV4-1
D gene: -
J gene: TRBJ2-7
clone size: -

CDR3 protein: CASSLLDSQNSPLHF
CDR3 DNA: TGTGCCAGCAGCTTATTGGACAGCCAAAATTCACCCCTCCACTTT
V gene: TRBV7-3
D gene: -
J gene: TRBJ1-6
clone size: -

CDR3 protein: CARRTTYDQYF
CDR3 DNA: TGTGCCAGGAGGACAACCTACGATCAGTACTTC
V gene: TRBV6-1
D gene: -
J gene: TRBJ2-7
clone size: -

CDR3 protein: CARSFPAKNTEAFF
CDR3 DNA: TGTGCCAGGAGTTTCCCCGCCAAGAACACTGAAGCTTTCTTT
V gene: TRBV12-3/TRBV12-4
D gene: -
J gene: TRBJ1-1
clone size: -

CDR3 protein: CSVGGGARGYTF
CDR3 DNA: TGCAGCGTTGGAGGGGGGGCTAGGGGCTACACCTTC
V gene: TRBV29-1
D gene: -
J gene: TRBJ1-2
clone size: many

CDR3 protein: CASSLSGFYNEQFF
CDR3 DNA: TGTGCCAGCAGCCTTTCGGGGTTCTACAACGAGCAGTTCTTC
V gene: TRBV11-2
D gene: -
J gene: TRBJ2-1
clone size: -

CDR3 protein: CAISVIVSRVDQETQYF
CDR3 DNA: TGTGCCATCAGTGTTATCGTCTCGAGGGTGGACCAAGAGACCCAGTACTTC
V gene: TRBV10-3
D gene: -
J gene: TRBJ2-5
clone size: -

CDR3 protein: CASSYSRVSGRNTGELFF
CDR3 DNA: TGTGCCAGCAGTTACTCCAGGGTATCGGGCAGGAACACCGGGGAGCTGTTTTTT
V gene: TRBV6-6
D gene: -
J gene: TRBJ2-2
clone size: -

CDR3 protein: CSVEVGDSLNYEQYF
CDR3 DNA: TGCAGCGTTGAAGTCGGGGACAGTTTAAACTACGAGCAGTACTTC
V gene: TRBV29-1
D gene: TRBD1
J gene: TRBJ2-7
clone size: few

CDR3 protein: CASSIQSPYNEQFF
CDR3 DNA: TGTGCCAGCAGCATACAGAGCCCCTACAATGAGCAATTCTTC
V gene: TRBV11-2
D gene: -
J gene: TRBJ2-1
clone size: -